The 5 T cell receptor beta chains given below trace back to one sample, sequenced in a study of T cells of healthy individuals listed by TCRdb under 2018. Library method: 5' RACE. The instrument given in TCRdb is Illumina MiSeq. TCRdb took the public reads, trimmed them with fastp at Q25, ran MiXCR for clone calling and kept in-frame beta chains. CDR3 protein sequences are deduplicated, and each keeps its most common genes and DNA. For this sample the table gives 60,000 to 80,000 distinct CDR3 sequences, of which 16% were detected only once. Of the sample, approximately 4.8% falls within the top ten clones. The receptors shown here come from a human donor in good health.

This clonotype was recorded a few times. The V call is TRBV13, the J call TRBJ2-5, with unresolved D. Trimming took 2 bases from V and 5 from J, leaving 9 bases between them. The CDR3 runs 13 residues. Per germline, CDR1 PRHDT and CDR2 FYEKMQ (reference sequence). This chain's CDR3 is CASSLLLLETQYF. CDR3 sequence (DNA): TGTGCCAGCAGCTTACTACTACTGGAGACCCAGTACTTC.

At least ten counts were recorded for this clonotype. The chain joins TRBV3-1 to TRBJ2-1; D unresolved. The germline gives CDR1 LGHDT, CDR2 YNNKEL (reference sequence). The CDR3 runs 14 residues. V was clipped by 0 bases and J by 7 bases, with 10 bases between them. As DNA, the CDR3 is TGTGCCAGCAGCCAAGATGCCGGCCCGAATGAGCAGTTCTTC. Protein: CASSQDAGPNEQFF.

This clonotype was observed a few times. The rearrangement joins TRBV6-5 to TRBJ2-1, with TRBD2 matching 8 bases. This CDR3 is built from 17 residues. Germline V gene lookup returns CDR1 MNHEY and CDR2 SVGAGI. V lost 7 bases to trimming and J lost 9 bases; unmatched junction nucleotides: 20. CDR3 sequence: CASTSRPRGTSWGEQFF. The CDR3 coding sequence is TGTGCCAGCACTTCCCGCCCTAGAGGGACTAGTTGGGGTGAGCAGTTCTTC.

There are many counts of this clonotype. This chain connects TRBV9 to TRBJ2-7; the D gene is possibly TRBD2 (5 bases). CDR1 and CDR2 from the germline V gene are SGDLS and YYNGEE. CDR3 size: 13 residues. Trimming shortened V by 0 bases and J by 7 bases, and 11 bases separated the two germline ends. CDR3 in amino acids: CASSVAAGDEQYF. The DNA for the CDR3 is TGTGCCAGCAGCGTAGCTGCCGGGGATGAGCAGTACTTC. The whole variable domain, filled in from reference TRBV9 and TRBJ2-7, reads DSGVTQTPKHLITATGQRVTLRCSPRSGDLSVYWYQQSLDQGLQFLIQYYNGEERAKGNILERFSAQQFPDLHSELNLSSLELGDSALYFCASSVAAGDEQYFGPGTRLTVT.

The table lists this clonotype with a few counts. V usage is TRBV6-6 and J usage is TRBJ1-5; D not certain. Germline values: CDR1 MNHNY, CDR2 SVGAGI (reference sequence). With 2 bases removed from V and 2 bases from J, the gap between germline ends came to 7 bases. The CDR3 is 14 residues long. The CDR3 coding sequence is TGTGCCAGCAGTTACGGCGGGGGCAATCAGCCCCAGCATTTT. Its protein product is CASSYGGGNQPQHF.